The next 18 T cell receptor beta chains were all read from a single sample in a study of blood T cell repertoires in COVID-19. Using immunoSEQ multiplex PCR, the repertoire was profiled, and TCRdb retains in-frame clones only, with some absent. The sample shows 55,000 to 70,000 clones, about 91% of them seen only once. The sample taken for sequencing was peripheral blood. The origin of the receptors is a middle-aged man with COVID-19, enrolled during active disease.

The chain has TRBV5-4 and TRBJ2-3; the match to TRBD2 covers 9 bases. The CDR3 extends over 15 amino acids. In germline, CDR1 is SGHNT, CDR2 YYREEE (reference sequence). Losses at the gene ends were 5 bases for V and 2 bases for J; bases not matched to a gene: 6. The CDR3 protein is CASSSAGGTTDTQYF. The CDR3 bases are TGTGCCAGCAGTTCAGCGGGGGGCACCACAGATACGCAGTATTTT.

The CDR3 sequence: CASSPGPEANYGYTF. Written as DNA, the CDR3 is TGTGCCAGCAGTCCAGGCCCAGAAGCTAACTATGGCTACACCTTC. This chain uses TRBV11-2 with TRBJ1-2; D gene uncertain. The germline CDR1 and CDR2 sequences are SGHAT and FQNNGV. The CDR3 runs 15 residues. V lost 6 bases and J lost 0, with 14 bases in between.

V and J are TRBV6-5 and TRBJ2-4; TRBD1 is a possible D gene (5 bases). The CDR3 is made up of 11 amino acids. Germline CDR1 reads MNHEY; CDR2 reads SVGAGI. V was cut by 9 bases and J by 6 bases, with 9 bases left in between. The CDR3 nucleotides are TGTGCCAGAGGGGATGCAAACATTCAGTACTTC. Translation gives CARGDANIQYF.

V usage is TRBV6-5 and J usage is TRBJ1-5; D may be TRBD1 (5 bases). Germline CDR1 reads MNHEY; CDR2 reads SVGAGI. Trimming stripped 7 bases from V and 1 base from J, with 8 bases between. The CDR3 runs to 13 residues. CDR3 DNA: TGTGCCAGCACGACAGCCAGCAATCAGCCCCAGCATTTT. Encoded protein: CASTTASNQPQHF.

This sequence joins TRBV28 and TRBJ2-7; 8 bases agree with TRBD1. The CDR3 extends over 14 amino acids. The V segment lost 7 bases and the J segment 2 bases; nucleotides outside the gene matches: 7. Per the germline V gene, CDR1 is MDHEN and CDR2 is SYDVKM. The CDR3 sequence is CASIATGVAYEQYF. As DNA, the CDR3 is TGTGCCAGCATTGCGACAGGGGTTGCCTACGAGCAGTACTTC.

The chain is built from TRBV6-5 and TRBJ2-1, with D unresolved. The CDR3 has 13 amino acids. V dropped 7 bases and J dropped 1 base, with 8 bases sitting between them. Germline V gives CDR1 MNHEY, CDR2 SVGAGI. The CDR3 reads CASIGRSYNEQFF. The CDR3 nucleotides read TGTGCCAGCATTGGCAGATCCTACAATGAGCAGTTCTTC.

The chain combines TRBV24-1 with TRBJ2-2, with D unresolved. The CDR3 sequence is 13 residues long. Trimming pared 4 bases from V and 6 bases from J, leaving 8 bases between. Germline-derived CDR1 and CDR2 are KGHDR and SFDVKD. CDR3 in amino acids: CATSDLQSGELFF. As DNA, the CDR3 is TGTGCCACCAGTGACTTGCAGTCCGGGGAGCTGTTTTTT.

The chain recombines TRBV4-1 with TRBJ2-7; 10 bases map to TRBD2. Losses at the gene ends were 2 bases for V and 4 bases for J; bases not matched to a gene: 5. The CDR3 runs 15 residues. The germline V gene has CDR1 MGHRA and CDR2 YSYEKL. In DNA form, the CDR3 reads TGCGCCAGCAGCCAAACCGGGACTAGCGTATACGAGCAGTACTTC. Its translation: CASSQTGTSVYEQYF.

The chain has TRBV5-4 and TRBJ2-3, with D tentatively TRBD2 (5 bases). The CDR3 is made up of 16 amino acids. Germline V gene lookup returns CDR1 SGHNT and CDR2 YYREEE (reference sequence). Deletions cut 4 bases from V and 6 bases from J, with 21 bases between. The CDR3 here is CASSPSAGVGGDTQYF. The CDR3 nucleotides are TGTGCCAGCAGCCCGTCGGCCGGGGTCGGAGGCGATACGCAGTATTTT.

CDR3 region: CASSSGQGTDTQYF. CDR3 bases: TGTGCCAGCAGCTCGGGACAGGGCACAGATACGCAGTATTTT. This rearrangement joins TRBV28 to TRBJ2-3; 8 bases are a match to TRBD1. Germline V gene lookup returns CDR1 MDHEN and CDR2 SYDVKM. This CDR3 comprises 14 residues. The V and J ends lost 6 bases and 1 base, in that order; junction bases with no gene match: 3.

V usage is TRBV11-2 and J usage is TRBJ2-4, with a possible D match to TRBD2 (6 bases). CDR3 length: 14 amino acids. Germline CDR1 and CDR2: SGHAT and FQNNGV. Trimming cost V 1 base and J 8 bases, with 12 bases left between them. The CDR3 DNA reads TGTGCCAGCAGCTTAGGTTATTCTAGCGACATTCAGTACTTC. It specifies CASSLGYSSDIQYF.

This chain's CDR3 is CASSDEAGGREQFF. The CDR3 coding sequence is TGTGCCAGCAGTGACGAAGCGGGGGGGCGTGAGCAGTTCTTC. This rearrangement joins TRBV6-4 to TRBJ2-1; 10 nucleotides agree with TRBD2. The CDR3 covers 14 residues. V was clipped by 2 bases and J by 9 bases; unmatched bases: 4. Germline V gene data show CDR1 as MRHNA and CDR2 as SNTAGT.

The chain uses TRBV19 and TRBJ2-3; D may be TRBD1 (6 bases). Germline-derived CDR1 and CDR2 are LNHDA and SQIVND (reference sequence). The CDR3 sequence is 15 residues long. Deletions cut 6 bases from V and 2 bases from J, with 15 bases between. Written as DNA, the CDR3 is TGTGCCAGTAGGCCGACCGGACAGAACACAGATACGCAGTATTTT. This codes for CASRPTGQNTDTQYF.

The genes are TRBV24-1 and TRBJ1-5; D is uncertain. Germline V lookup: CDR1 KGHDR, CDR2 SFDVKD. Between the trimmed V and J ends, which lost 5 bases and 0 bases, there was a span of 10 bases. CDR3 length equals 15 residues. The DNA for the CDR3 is TGTGCCACCAGTGCTGGCAGAAATAGCAATCAGCCCCAGCATTTT. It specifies CATSAGRNSNQPQHF.

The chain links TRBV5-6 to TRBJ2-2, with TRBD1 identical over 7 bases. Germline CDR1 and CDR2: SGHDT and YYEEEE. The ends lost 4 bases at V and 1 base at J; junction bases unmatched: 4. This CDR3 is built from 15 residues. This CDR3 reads CASSLDRRNTGELFF. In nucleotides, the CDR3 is TGTGCCAGCAGCCTGGACAGGAGGAACACCGGGGAGCTGTTTTTT.

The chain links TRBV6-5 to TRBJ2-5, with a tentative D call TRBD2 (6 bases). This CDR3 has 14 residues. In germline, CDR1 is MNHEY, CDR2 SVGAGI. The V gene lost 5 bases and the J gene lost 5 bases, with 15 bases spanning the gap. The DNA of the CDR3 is TGTGCCAGCAGTAGAACGAGCGGAGGGGAGACCCAGTACTTC. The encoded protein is CASSRTSGGETQYF.

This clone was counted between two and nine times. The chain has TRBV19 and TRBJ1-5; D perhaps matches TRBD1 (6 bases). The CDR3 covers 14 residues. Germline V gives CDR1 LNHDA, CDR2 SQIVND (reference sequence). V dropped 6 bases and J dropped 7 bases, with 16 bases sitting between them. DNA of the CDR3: TGTGCCAGTAGCCAGGGGAGGGGCGGGCAGCCCCAGCATTTT. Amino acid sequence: CASSQGRGGQPQHF.

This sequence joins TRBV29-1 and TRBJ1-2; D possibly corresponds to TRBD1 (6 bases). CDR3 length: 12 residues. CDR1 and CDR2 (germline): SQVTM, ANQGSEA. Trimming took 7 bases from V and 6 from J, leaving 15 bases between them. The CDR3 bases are TGCAGCGCCGAGGGGGTAGGAGATGGCTACACCTTC. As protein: CSAEGVGDGYTF.